The sequence of this T cell receptor (beta chain) was determined in a study of blood T cell repertoires in COVID-19. In the study overall: Italy, Spain and the United States were the sources of the convalescent and acute COVID-19 samples. T cells, B-cell-depleted T cells, or PBMCs provided the cDNA or gDNA that served as material.

In the original processing: The authors estimated nucleated cell counts from reference gene primer amplification. Method: immunoSEQ multiplex PCR; TCRdb's copy keeps in-frame clones and lacks some. V and J calls and clone size are those listed in that table; D and trimming were worked out from the DNA. Here the sample spans more than 95,000 clones, roughly 85% being singletons. Germline lookup yields CDR1 DFQATT and CDR2 SNEGSKA (reference sequence). Trimming took 3 bases from V and 0 from J, leaving 11 bases between them. CDR3 size: 14 residues. Sequenced: peripheral blood. The source is a woman aged 80 or over with acute or convalescent COVID-19. V is TRBV20-1 and J is TRBJ1-1; D is undetermined. The CDR3 DNA reads as TGCAGTGCTAGTCTTGGTAGCATGAACACTGAAGCTTTCTTT. Amino acids: CSASLGSMNTEAFF.